The source of this TCR beta chain is a study of shared clonotypes between healthy human individuals. Background on the study: Ranging from 18 to 49 in age, donors were a couple of women and a few men. General study points: Blood was the sole source, and tissue repertoires probably differ. What rarefaction showed was incomplete sorted-subset sequencing despite large depth.

Of note for this clone: Its antigen remains unknown.

Method: immunoSEQ multiplex PCR; TCRdb's copy keeps in-frame clones and lacks some. The sample has 780,000 or so clones, 72% seen once. Trimming removed 0 bases from V and 4 bases from J, with 12 bases in between. The CDR3 loop spans 15 amino acids. Germline CDR1 and CDR2: KGHSH and LQKENI. The rearrangement joins TRBV18 to TRBJ1-2, with unresolved D. The sample taken for sequencing was memory CD4+ T cells sorted from blood. As for subset: CD45RA-negative fraction. This sequence originates from a woman aged 25 to 39 in good health. This CDR3 is CASSPPVQSFYGYTF. The CDR3 DNA sequence: TGTGCCAGCTCACCACCGGTGCAGAGCTTCTATGGCTACACCTTC. The full variable domain, its missing parts supplied by reference TRBV18 and TRBJ1-2, is NAGVMQNPRHLVRRRGQEARLRCSPMKGHSHVYWYRQLPEEGLKFMVYLQKENIIDESGMPKERFSAEFPKEGPSILRIQQVVRGDSAAYFCASSPPVQSFYGYTFGSGTRLTVV.